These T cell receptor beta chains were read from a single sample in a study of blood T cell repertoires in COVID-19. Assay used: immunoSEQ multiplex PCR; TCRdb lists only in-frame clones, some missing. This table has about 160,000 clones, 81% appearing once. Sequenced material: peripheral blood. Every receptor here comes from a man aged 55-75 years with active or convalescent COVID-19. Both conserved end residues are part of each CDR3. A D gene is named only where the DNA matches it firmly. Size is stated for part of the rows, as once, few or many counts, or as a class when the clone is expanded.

CDR3nt: TGTGCCAGCAGACAGGGCACTGAAGCTTTCTTT; CDR3aa: CASRQGTEAFF; v_gene: TRBV6-5; j_gene: TRBJ1-1; abundance: NA; d_gene: NA
CDR3nt: TGTGCCAGCAGGGGGGGGTTGGGGACAGATACGCAGTATTTT; CDR3aa: CASRGGLGTDTQYF; v_gene: TRBV6-5; j_gene: TRBJ2-3; abundance: NA; d_gene: TRBD2
CDR3nt: TGTGCCATCAGTGAAATGGACTCGAGCACCGGGGAGCTGTTTTTT; CDR3aa: CAISEMDSSTGELFF; v_gene: TRBV10-3; j_gene: TRBJ2-2; abundance: NA; d_gene: NA
CDR3nt: TGCGCCAGCAGCTTGTCTCCTAGCGGAGGCTACAATGAGCAGTTCTTC; CDR3aa: CASSLSPSGGYNEQFF; v_gene: TRBV5-1; j_gene: TRBJ2-1; abundance: NA; d_gene: TRBD2
CDR3nt: TGCAGCGTTCGAGAGAACTATGGCTACACCTTC; CDR3aa: CSVRENYGYTF; v_gene: TRBV29-1; j_gene: TRBJ1-2; abundance: NA; d_gene: NA
CDR3nt: TGTGCCAGCAGCTTGGAGAGGCGTTCCTATGGCTACACCTTC; CDR3aa: CASSLERRSYGYTF; v_gene: TRBV5-4; j_gene: TRBJ1-2; abundance: once; d_gene: NA
CDR3nt: TGTGCCAGCAGCCCGTTAGCGGGGGCGAACACCGGGGAGCTGTTTTTT; CDR3aa: CASSPLAGANTGELFF; v_gene: TRBV3-1/TRBV3-2; j_gene: TRBJ2-2; abundance: NA; d_gene: TRBD2
CDR3nt: TGTGCCAGGGAGACAGGGGAACATAATTCACCCCTCCACTTT; CDR3aa: CARETGEHNSPLHF; v_gene: TRBV19; j_gene: TRBJ1-6; abundance: NA; d_gene: TRBD1
CDR3nt: TGTGCCAGCAGTGAGTCCAGGGCGAGCTCCTCGTTCACTGAAGCTTTCTTT; CDR3aa: CASSESRASSSFTEAFF; v_gene: TRBV6-1; j_gene: TRBJ1-1; abundance: NA; d_gene: NA
CDR3nt: TGTGCCAGCAGTTACCCCTCATCGGGAGGCTACACCTTC; CDR3aa: CASSYPSSGGYTF; v_gene: TRBV6-5; j_gene: TRBJ1-2; abundance: NA; d_gene: NA
CDR3nt: TGCGCCAGCAGCCAGGGACAGGTGGTCTCCTACGAGCAGTACTTC; CDR3aa: CASSQGQVVSYEQYF; v_gene: TRBV23-1; j_gene: TRBJ2-7; abundance: NA; d_gene: TRBD1
CDR3nt: TGTGCCAGCAGTTTAACAGGGGGAGGGTATGGCTACACCTTC; CDR3aa: CASSLTGGGYGYTF; v_gene: TRBV6-6; j_gene: TRBJ1-2; abundance: NA; d_gene: TRBD1
CDR3nt: TGTGCCAGCAGCGCCTCAGGAGCGGGAGGGAAGGAGACCCAGTACTTC; CDR3aa: CASSASGAGGKETQYF; v_gene: TRBV2; j_gene: TRBJ2-5; abundance: NA; d_gene: TRBD2
CDR3nt: TGTGCCAGCAGGGCCGCACTAGCGGGAGTTTCAGATACGCAGTATTTT; CDR3aa: CASRAALAGVSDTQYF; v_gene: TRBV28; j_gene: TRBJ2-3; abundance: NA; d_gene: TRBD2
CDR3nt: TGTGCCAGCAGCTTCACCAGCTCCTACGAGCAGTACTTC; CDR3aa: CASSFTSSYEQYF; v_gene: TRBV7-9; j_gene: TRBJ2-7; abundance: NA; d_gene: NA
CDR3nt: TGTGCCAGCAGCTCTCAACTAGCGGGACCCACCGGGGAGCTGTTTTTT; CDR3aa: CASSSQLAGPTGELFF; v_gene: TRBV5-4; j_gene: TRBJ2-2; abundance: few; d_gene: TRBD2
CDR3nt: TGTGCCAGCCGCAGCCGGGGAGGGAGCACTGAAGCTTTCTTT; CDR3aa: CASRSRGGSTEAFF; v_gene: TRBV2; j_gene: TRBJ1-1; abundance: once; d_gene: NA
CDR3nt: TGCGCCAGCGACGGACAAACAGGGTCTGGAGGCAATGAGCAGTTCTTC; CDR3aa: CASDGQTGSGGNEQFF; v_gene: TRBV5-1; j_gene: TRBJ2-1; abundance: NA; d_gene: NA
CDR3nt: TGTGCCAGCAGCCCACGCCCGGTCGCAAGCGGGGAGCTGTTTTTT; CDR3aa: CASSPRPVASGELFF; v_gene: TRBV7-2; j_gene: TRBJ2-2; abundance: NA; d_gene: NA
CDR3nt: TGTGCCAGCAGCCCGACCACAGGGTTAGTGGGTAATGAGCAGTTCTTC; CDR3aa: CASSPTTGLVGNEQFF; v_gene: TRBV5-4; j_gene: TRBJ2-1; abundance: NA; d_gene: NA
CDR3nt: TGTGCCACCACTCCGACAGGGTCCTGGGACACTGAAGCTTTCTTT; CDR3aa: CATTPTGSWDTEAFF; v_gene: TRBV15; j_gene: TRBJ1-1; abundance: NA; d_gene: TRBD1
CDR3nt: TGCGCCAGCAGTGCGGGACAGGGGGGGAACACTGAAGCTTTCTTT; CDR3aa: CASSAGQGGNTEAFF; v_gene: TRBV10-1; j_gene: TRBJ1-1; abundance: NA; d_gene: TRBD1
CDR3nt: TGTGCCAGCAGTGAAGAGAGAGGGATCCAAGAGACCCAGTACTTC; CDR3aa: CASSEERGIQETQYF; v_gene: TRBV6-1; j_gene: TRBJ2-5; abundance: NA; d_gene: NA
CDR3nt: TGTGCCAGCTCACCCCGGACAGGGACCTACGAGCAGTACTTC; CDR3aa: CASSPRTGTYEQYF; v_gene: TRBV18; j_gene: TRBJ2-7; abundance: NA; d_gene: TRBD1
CDR3nt: TGCGCCAGCAGCAGTGACTCCTCTGGGGCCAACGTCCTGACTTTC; CDR3aa: CASSSDSSGANVLTF; v_gene: TRBV5-1; j_gene: TRBJ2-6; abundance: NA; d_gene: NA
CDR3nt: TGTGCCAGCAGCCCCCTTTCGGGGAGCAATCAGCCCCAGCATTTT; CDR3aa: CASSPLSGSNQPQHF; v_gene: TRBV7-9; j_gene: TRBJ1-5; abundance: NA; d_gene: NA
CDR3nt: TGTGCCAGCAGCCCTGTTGGGGCCTCTAACTATGGCTACACCTTC; CDR3aa: CASSPVGASNYGYTF; v_gene: TRBV7-9; j_gene: TRBJ1-2; abundance: NA; d_gene: NA
CDR3nt: TGTGCTAGTGGTTTGGGGACAGGAGATTTTAATGAAAAACTGTTTTTT; CDR3aa: CASGLGTGDFNEKLFF; v_gene: TRBV12-5; j_gene: TRBJ1-4; abundance: NA; d_gene: TRBD1
CDR3nt: TGTGCCAGCAGTTACTGGGGGGGCGGCTACGAGCAGTACTTC; CDR3aa: CASSYWGGGYEQYF; v_gene: TRBV6-5; j_gene: TRBJ2-7; abundance: NA; d_gene: NA
CDR3nt: TGCGCCAGCAGCTTGGGTGGGGGCCCCAACACCGGGGAGCTGTTTTTT; CDR3aa: CASSLGGGPNTGELFF; v_gene: TRBV5-1; j_gene: TRBJ2-2; abundance: NA; d_gene: NA
CDR3nt: TGTGCCAGCTCACCACCAGTGGTACGAGGGATGAACACTGAAGCTTTCTTT; CDR3aa: CASSPPVVRGMNTEAFF; v_gene: TRBV18; j_gene: TRBJ1-1; abundance: NA; d_gene: NA
CDR3nt: TGTGCCAGCAGCCATGGAGCACGGGGGTTTTACGGGGGAGAGCAGTACTTC; CDR3aa: CASSHGARGFYGGEQYF; v_gene: TRBV14; j_gene: TRBJ2-7; abundance: NA; d_gene: NA
CDR3nt: TGTGCCATCAGTGATTTGGCGAGGGTCACTGAAGCTTTCTTT; CDR3aa: CAISDLARVTEAFF; v_gene: TRBV10-3; j_gene: TRBJ1-1; abundance: few; d_gene: NA
CDR3nt: TGTGCCAGCAGCCAACGGAGGGAAACTGAAGCTTTCTTT; CDR3aa: CASSQRRETEAFF; v_gene: TRBV4-2; j_gene: TRBJ1-1; abundance: NA; d_gene: NA
CDR3nt: TGTGCCAGCAGTGAAGCGCCCGACAGGGATAACGAGCAGTACTTC; CDR3aa: CASSEAPDRDNEQYF; v_gene: TRBV6-1; j_gene: TRBJ2-7; abundance: once; d_gene: TRBD1
CDR3nt: TGTGCCAGCAGCCGCTTCCGGTCGCCTTCCTACGAGCAGTACTTC; CDR3aa: CASSRFRSPSYEQYF; v_gene: TRBV6-5; j_gene: TRBJ2-7; abundance: NA; d_gene: NA
CDR3nt: TGTGCCAGCAGCTTGGAGCAGGCGTCCTACGAGCAGTACTTC; CDR3aa: CASSLEQASYEQYF; v_gene: TRBV5-4; j_gene: TRBJ2-7; abundance: NA; d_gene: NA
CDR3nt: TGTGCCAGCAGCTTAGGGGACTTCCCTGGAGAGCAGTACTTC; CDR3aa: CASSLGDFPGEQYF; v_gene: TRBV13; j_gene: TRBJ2-7; abundance: NA; d_gene: NA
CDR3nt: TGTGCCAGCAGCATAGGGACAGCCAACACTGAAGCTTTCTTT; CDR3aa: CASSIGTANTEAFF; v_gene: TRBV11-1; j_gene: TRBJ1-1; abundance: NA; d_gene: TRBD1
CDR3nt: TGTGCCAGCACGGGTTTGAGCACTGAAGCTTTCTTT; CDR3aa: CASTGLSTEAFF; v_gene: TRBV28; j_gene: TRBJ1-1; abundance: NA; d_gene: NA
CDR3nt: TGTGCCAGCAGCAGTAGCGACAATGAGCAGTTCTTC; CDR3aa: CASSSSDNEQFF; v_gene: TRBV11-2; j_gene: TRBJ2-1; abundance: NA; d_gene: NA